The 22 T cell receptor beta chains in this list originate from one sample, sequenced in a study of cytomegalovirus exposure and HLA in healthy donors. PCR employed 60 Vbeta and 13 Jbeta primers. Sequencing was performed with immunoSEQ multiplex PCR; in TCRdb, only in-frame clones are kept and a portion is missing. The sample spans some 52,000 clones; the ten largest clones claim 9% to 15%. The sequencing input was PBMCs. These receptors were obtained from a woman between 55 and 75 years old in good health and CMV-seropositive.

The V gene is TRBV7-6, the J gene TRBJ2-3; 9 bases agree with TRBD2. The CDR3 runs 15 residues. V lost 3 bases and J lost 5; bases outside the gene matches: 6. Germline assignment: CDR1 SGHVS and CDR2 FNYEAQ. This CDR3 reads CASSLGGGAVDTQYF. The CDR3 DNA follows: TGTGCCAGCAGCTTGGGCGGGGGGGCCGTAGATACGCAGTATTTT.

Concerning this clone: Other nucleotide sequences in the sample specify the same CDR3. The genes are TRBV5-6 and TRBJ2-7; 7 bases agree with TRBD2. Germline trimming cut 4 bases from V and 7 bases from J; bases unmatched to any gene: 11. The CDR3 extends over 14 amino acids. Germline V gene lookup returns CDR1 SGHDT and CDR2 YYEEEE. CDR3 protein: CASSHAPGGDEQYF. The CDR3 bases are TGTGCCAGCAGCCACGCCCCGGGGGGAGATGAGCAGTACTTC.

This chain uses TRBV4-2 with TRBJ1-4; D is undetermined. The CDR3 loop spans 18 amino acids. V lost 0 bases, J lost 0 bases, and 14 bases lay in between. Germline CDR1 reads LGHNA; CDR2 reads YNFKEQ. The CDR3 sequence: CASSQDPASRSTNEKLFF. CDR3 nucleotide sequence: TGTGCCAGCAGCCAAGATCCCGCATCGCGCTCAACTAATGAAAAACTGTTTTTT.

The chain combines TRBV20-1 with TRBJ1-1; tentatively, D is TRBD1 (5 bases). The CDR3 has 11 residues. The V end lost 7 bases, the J end lost 7 bases, and 13 bases lay between the germline ends. CDR1 is DFQATT, CDR2 SNEGSKA, per germline (reference sequence). CDR3 in amino acids: CSGLTGGEAFF. The CDR3 nucleotides are TGCAGTGGGCTCACCGGGGGTGAAGCTTTCTTT.

Points on this clone: The same CDR3 can be traced to other DNA sequences in this sample. J is TRBJ2-1 and V is TRBV6-1, with 8 positions matching TRBD2. Germline values: CDR1 MNHNS, CDR2 SASEGT. This CDR3 has 15 amino acids. Trimming cost V 9 bases and J 5 bases; bases outside gene matches: 12. The CDR3, as DNA: TGTGCCAGTACACGGGGGGGCCCTCTCGACAATGAGCAGTTCTTC. Its translation: CASTRGGPLDNEQFF.

The V and J genes are TRBV29-1 and TRBJ1-4; TRBD1 is a possible D gene (5 bases). Germline-derived CDR1 and CDR2 are SQVTM and ANQGSEA. V was shortened by 0 bases and J by 8 bases, with 16 bases between the two germline ends. The length of the CDR3 is 15 residues. CDR3 residues: CSVEEVGGNGEKLFF. The CDR3 nucleotides read TGCAGCGTTGAAGAGGTTGGGGGGAATGGAGAAAAACTGTTTTTT.

The genes are TRBV19 and TRBJ2-2; D may be TRBD2 (6 bases). The CDR3 is made up of 14 amino acids. Trimming took 7 bases from V and 3 from J, leaving 12 bases between them. CDR1 is LNHDA and CDR2 is SQIVND in the germline V gene (reference sequence). The CDR3 loop is CASTSGLYTGELFF. The CDR3 DNA reads TGTGCCAGTACCTCGGGACTCTACACCGGGGAGCTGTTTTTT.

This chain joins TRBV19 and TRBJ2-1; D is unresolved. V was shortened by 5 bases and J by 6 bases, with 8 bases between the two germline ends. CDR1 and CDR2 from the germline V gene are LNHDA and SQIVND (reference sequence). The CDR3 loop spans 12 amino acids. DNA for the CDR3: TGTGCCAGTAGTGGATCGGGCAATGAGCAGTTCTTC. This translates into CASSGSGNEQFF.

The chain uses TRBV7-9 and TRBJ2-3; tentatively, D is TRBD2 (6 bases). Germline loops: CDR1 SEHNR, CDR2 FQNEAQ (reference sequence). The CDR3 spans 15 residues. V was shortened by 7 bases and J by 1 base, with 15 bases between the two germline ends. CDR3 nucleotides: TGTGCCAGCACGGTACAAGGCGGGGGCACAGATACGCAGTATTTT. Its translation: CASTVQGGGTDTQYF. The full variable domain, its missing parts supplied by reference TRBV7-9 and TRBJ2-3, is DTGVSQNPRHKITKRGQNVTFRCDPISEHNRLYWYRQTLGQGPEFLTYFQNEAQLEKSRLLSDRFSAERPKGSFSTLEIQRTEQGDSAMYLCASTVQGGGTDTQYFGPGTRLTVL.

The DNA for the CDR3 is TGTGCCAGCAGCCGCGTCCGGGTCACTGAAGCTTTCTTT. Translation: CASSRVRVTEAFF. The gene calls are TRBV14 and TRBJ1-1; unclear D gene. Trimming took 4 bases from V and 4 from J, leaving 10 bases between them. Germline V gene data show CDR1 as SGHDN and CDR2 as FVKESK. The CDR3 contains 13 residues.

Concerning this clone: At one boundary the junction diverges from the germline segment, which might be a read error. V and J are TRBV19 and TRBJ1-4; D not certain. Looked up from germline, CDR1 is LNHDA and CDR2 is SQIVND (reference sequence). The CDR3 sequence is 12 residues long. Here the CDR3 reads CASRAEAEKLFF. CDR3 sequence (DNA): TGTGCAAGTAGGGCGGAGGCTGAAAAACTGTTTTTT.

The V and J genes are TRBV19 and TRBJ2-1; 8 bases fit TRBD2. Trimming removed 1 base from V and 5 bases from J; junction bases left unmatched: 7. The length of the CDR3 is 16 residues. Germline CDR1 LNHDA, CDR2 SQIVND (reference sequence). The CDR3 is CASSIVPGGSDNEQFF. DNA of the CDR3: TGTGCCAGTAGTATAGTCCCGGGGGGGTCCGACAATGAGCAGTTCTTC.

The chain links TRBV7-2 to TRBJ2-7; the D gene is possibly TRBD1 (5 bases). The V gene lost 8 bases and the J gene lost 4 bases, with 18 bases spanning the gap. This CDR3 region has 14 residues. Germline V lookup: CDR1 SGHTA, CDR2 FQGNSA. The CDR3 region has the DNA TGTGCCAGCTCCCCGGCTGGCCAGGGATACGAGCAGTACTTC. It yields the protein CASSPAGQGYEQYF.

J is TRBJ1-2 and V is TRBV5-1; D perhaps matches TRBD1 (6 bases). The CDR3 runs 13 residues. Trimming took off 0 bases at V and 10 bases at J, with 13 bases between the two ends. Per germline, CDR1 SGHRS and CDR2 YFSETQ. The CDR3 DNA is TGCGCCAGCAGCTTGGGAGAGGGGGACCCCTACACCTTC. It yields the protein CASSLGEGDPYTF.

V usage is TRBV20-1 and J usage is TRBJ2-1, with D possibly matching TRBD2 (7 bases). The germline V gene encodes CDR1 DFQATT and CDR2 SNEGSKA (reference sequence). This CDR3 region has 11 residues. V lost 8 bases, J lost 7 bases, and 12 bases lay in between. The CDR3: CSPKGGNEQFF. CDR3 sequence (DNA): TGCAGTCCTAAGGGGGGGAATGAGCAGTTCTTC.

This sequence joins TRBV11-3 and TRBJ1-1; D is perhaps TRBD1 (6 bases). Germline V gives CDR1 SGHNT, CDR2 YENEEA. The CDR3 has 14 residues. V lost 7 bases and J lost 5, with 17 bases in between. Here the CDR3 reads CASNQGIQVTEAFF. For the CDR3, the DNA is TGTGCCAGCAATCAGGGGATTCAGGTAACTGAAGCTTTCTTT.

The V and J genes are TRBV19 and TRBJ1-3; perhaps TRBD1 as D (5 bases). The CDR3 has 14 residues. Germline values: CDR1 LNHDA, CDR2 SQIVND (reference sequence). The germline V and J ends were trimmed by 8 bases and 3 bases, with 14 bases remaining between them. In DNA form, the CDR3 reads TGTGCCAGTGGGGCTGGGTCTCGTGGAAACACCATATATTTT. Translating it yields CASGAGSRGNTIYF.

The chain joins TRBV2 to TRBJ1-2, with D tentatively TRBD1 (6 bases). Looked up from germline, CDR1 is SNHLY and CDR2 is FYNNEI. V was shortened by 7 bases and J by 5 bases, with 23 bases between the two germline ends. The length of the CDR3 is 16 residues. CDR3 DNA: TGTGCCAGCAATCTGGGTGGACAGCTCTTCCTGTATGGCTACACCTTC. Its protein is CASNLGGQLFLYGYTF.

The rearrangement joins TRBV7-8 to TRBJ1-4, with D hard to call. There are 18 residues in the CDR3. Germline values: CDR1 SGHVS, CDR2 FQNEAQ. V lost 1 base to trimming and J lost 0 bases, with 15 bases between them. The DNA for the CDR3 is TGTGCCAGCAGCTTAGTTATCCGGACTGGAGCAACTAATGAAAAACTGTTTTTT. Translated: CASSLVIRTGATNEKLFF.

The CDR3 DNA reads as TGTGCCAGCTCAGAACGACAGGGGGCGAACTATGGCTACACCTTC. This translates into CASSERQGANYGYTF. The chain joins TRBV18 to TRBJ1-2, with 10 bases aligning to TRBD1. CDR3 length: 15 residues. V shed 5 bases, J shed 2 bases, and the junction held 5 bases outside the gene matches. Germline V gene sequence: CDR1 KGHSH, CDR2 LQKENI.

The V and J genes are TRBV6-5 and TRBJ1-1; TRBD1 is a possible D gene (6 bases). CDR3 length equals 13 residues. V lost 5 bases, J lost 4 bases, and 11 bases lay in between. Germline V gene lookup returns CDR1 MNHEY and CDR2 SVGAGI. CDR3 sequence (DNA): TGTGCCAGCAGTGCCGGGACAAGCACTGAAGCTTTCTTT. It encodes CASSAGTSTEAFF.

V gene TRBV27 combines with J gene TRBJ1-1; possible D gene TRBD1, 6 bases. With 0 bases removed from V and 2 bases from J, the gap between germline ends came to 10 bases. Germline V CDR1 and CDR2: MNHEY, SMNVEV (reference sequence). The CDR3 contains 15 residues. The CDR3 nucleotides are TGTGCCAGCAGTTTATCGGGGGCGTTTAACACTGAAGCTTTCTTT. This translates into CASSLSGAFNTEAFF.